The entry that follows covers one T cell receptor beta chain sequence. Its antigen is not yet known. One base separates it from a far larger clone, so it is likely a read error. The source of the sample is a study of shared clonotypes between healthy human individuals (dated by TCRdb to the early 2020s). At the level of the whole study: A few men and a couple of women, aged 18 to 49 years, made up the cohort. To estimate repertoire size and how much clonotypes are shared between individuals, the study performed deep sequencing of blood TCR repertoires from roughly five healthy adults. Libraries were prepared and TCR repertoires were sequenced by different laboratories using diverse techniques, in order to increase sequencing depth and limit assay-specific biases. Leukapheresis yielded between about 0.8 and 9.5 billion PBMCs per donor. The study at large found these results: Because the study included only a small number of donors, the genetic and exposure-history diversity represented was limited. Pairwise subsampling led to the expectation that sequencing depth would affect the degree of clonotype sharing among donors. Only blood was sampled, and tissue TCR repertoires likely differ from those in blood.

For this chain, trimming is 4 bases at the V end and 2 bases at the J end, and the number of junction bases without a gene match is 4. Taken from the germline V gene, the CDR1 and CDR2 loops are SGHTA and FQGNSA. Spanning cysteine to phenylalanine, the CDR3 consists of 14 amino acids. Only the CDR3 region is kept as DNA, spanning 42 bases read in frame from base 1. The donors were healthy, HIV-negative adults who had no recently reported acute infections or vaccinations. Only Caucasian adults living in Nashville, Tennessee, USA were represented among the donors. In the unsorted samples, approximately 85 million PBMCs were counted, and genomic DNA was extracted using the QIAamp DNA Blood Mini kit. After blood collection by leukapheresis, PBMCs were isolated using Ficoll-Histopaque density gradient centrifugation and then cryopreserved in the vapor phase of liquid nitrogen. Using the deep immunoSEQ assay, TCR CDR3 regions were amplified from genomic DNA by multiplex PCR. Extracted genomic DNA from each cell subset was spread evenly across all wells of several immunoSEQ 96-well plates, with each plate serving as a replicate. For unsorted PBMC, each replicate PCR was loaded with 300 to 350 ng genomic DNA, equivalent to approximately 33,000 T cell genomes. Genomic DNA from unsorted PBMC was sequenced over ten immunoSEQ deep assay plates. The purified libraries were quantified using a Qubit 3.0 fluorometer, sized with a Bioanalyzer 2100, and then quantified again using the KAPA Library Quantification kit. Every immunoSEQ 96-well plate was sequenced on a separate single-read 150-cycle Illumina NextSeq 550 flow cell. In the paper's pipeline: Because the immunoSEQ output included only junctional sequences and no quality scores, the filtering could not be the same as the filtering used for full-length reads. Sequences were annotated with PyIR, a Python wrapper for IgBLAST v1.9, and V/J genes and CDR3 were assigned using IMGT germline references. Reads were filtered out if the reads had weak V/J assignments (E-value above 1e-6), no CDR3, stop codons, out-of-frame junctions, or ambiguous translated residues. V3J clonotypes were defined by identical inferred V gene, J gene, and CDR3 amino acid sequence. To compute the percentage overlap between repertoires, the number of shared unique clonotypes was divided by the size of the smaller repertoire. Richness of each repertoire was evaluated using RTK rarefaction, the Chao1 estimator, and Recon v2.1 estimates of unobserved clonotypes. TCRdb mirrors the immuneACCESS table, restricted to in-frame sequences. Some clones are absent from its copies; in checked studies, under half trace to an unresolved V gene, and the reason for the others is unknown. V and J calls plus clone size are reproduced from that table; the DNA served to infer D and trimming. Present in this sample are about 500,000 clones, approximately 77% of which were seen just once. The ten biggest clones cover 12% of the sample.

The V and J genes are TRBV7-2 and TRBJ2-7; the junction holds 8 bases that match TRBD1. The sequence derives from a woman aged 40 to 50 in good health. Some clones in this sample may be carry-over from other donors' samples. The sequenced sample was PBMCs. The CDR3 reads CASSSYRGTYEQYF. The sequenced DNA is TGTGCCAGCAGCTCTTACAGGGGGACCTACGAGCAGTACTTC.